The 21 T cell receptor beta chains below all came from one sample that was sequenced in a study of blood T cell repertoires in COVID-19. Sequenced by immunoSEQ multiplex PCR; TCRdb stores in-frame clones only, minus some. The sample includes some 80,000 clones, approximately 80% of them seen just once. The sample was peripheral blood. The receptor set was obtained from a human donor in a cohort sampled during active COVID-19.

V usage is TRBV9 and J usage is TRBJ2-7; 9 nucleotides line up with TRBD1. Losses at the gene ends were 0 bases for V and 4 bases for J; bases not matched to a gene: 5. Germline-derived CDR1 and CDR2 are SGDLS and YYNGEE. The CDR3 contains 15 residues. The CDR3 sequence: CASSVAGQGSYEQYF. The CDR3 DNA reads as TGTGCCAGCAGCGTAGCAGGACAGGGGTCGTACGAGCAGTACTTC.

The J gene is TRBJ2-3, the V gene TRBV6-5; 8 nucleotides agree with TRBD2. After removal of 5 bases from V and 0 bases from J, the junction contained 4 bases not matched to a gene. CDR3 length equals 15 residues. Germline lookup yields CDR1 MNHEY and CDR2 SVGAGI. CDR3 coding DNA: TGTGCCAGCAGTACTAGCGGAGCTAGCACAGATACGCAGTATTTT. This encodes CASSTSGASTDTQYF.

The chain employs TRBV6-5 and TRBJ2-1, with 9 positions matching TRBD2. CDR3 length: 15 amino acids. Trimming at V came to 4 bases and at J to 5 bases, leaving 6 bases not matched to a gene. Germline V gives CDR1 MNHEY, CDR2 SVGAGI. The CDR3 DNA follows: TGTGCCAGCAGTTCCCCGGGACTAGCCAACAATGAGCAGTTCTTC. Protein product: CASSSPGLANNEQFF.

The DNA for the CDR3 is TGTGCCAGTAGTTTACCGGGACAGCACTACACCTTC. This gives the protein CASSLPGQHYTF. The rearrangement links TRBV19 to TRBJ1-2; 7 nucleotides align to TRBD1. Trimming cost V 5 bases and J 10 bases; bases outside gene matches: 7. CDR3 length: 12 amino acids. The germline CDR1 and CDR2 sequences are LNHDA and SQIVND (reference sequence). The full variable domain, in which reference TRBV19 and TRBJ1-2 provide the parts outside the CDR3, is DGGITQSPKYLFRKEGQNVTLSCEQNLNHDAMYWYRQDPGQGLRLIYYSQIVNDFQKGDIAEGYSVSREKKESFPLTVTSAQKNPTAFYLCASSLPGQHYTFGSGTRLTVV.

This clone was counted ten times or more. The gene calls are TRBV6-1 and TRBJ1-2, with TRBD1 matching over 8 bases. Germline V CDR1 and CDR2: MNHNS, SASEGT. This CDR3 spans 13 amino acids. Unmatched junction bases numbered 4, after V lost 2 bases and J lost 8 bases. The CDR3 sequence is CASSESPGGGYTF. In nucleotides, the CDR3 is TGTGCCAGCAGTGAAAGTCCAGGGGGCGGCTACACCTTC.

The chain uses TRBV6-5 and TRBJ2-1, with D perhaps TRBD1 (7 bases). Germline V gene data show CDR1 as MNHEY and CDR2 as SVGAGI. This CDR3 is built from 13 residues. Trimming left V 5 bases short and J 7 bases short, with 12 bases between. The CDR3 DNA reads as TGTGCCAGCAGTCGGGGGACAGTTAATGAGCAGTTCTTC. This translates into CASSRGTVNEQFF.

This chain links TRBV5-5 with TRBJ2-1; D may be TRBD2 (6 bases). CDR3 size: 16 residues. The germline V gene has CDR1 SGHKS and CDR2 YYEKEE (reference sequence). Trimming took 4 bases from V and 5 from J, leaving 19 bases between them. This CDR3 reads CASSPLPGGVHNEQFF. Here the CDR3 DNA reads TGTGCCAGCAGCCCGCTCCCCGGGGGAGTCCACAATGAGCAGTTCTTC.

J is TRBJ2-1 and V is TRBV19; 12 bases align to TRBD1. The V gene end was trimmed by 6 bases and the J gene end by 8 bases; junction bases not matched to a gene: 8. This CDR3 contains 15 residues. The germline V gene encodes CDR1 LNHDA and CDR2 SQIVND (reference sequence). The CDR3 DNA follows: TGTGCCAGTAGCCCTGGGACAGGGGGCAGAGATGAGCAGTTCTTC. It is translated as CASSPGTGGRDEQFF.

This clone was seen a handful of times. The chain has TRBV12-3 or TRBV12-4 and TRBJ2-7, with D unresolved. The CDR3 has 12 residues. Trimming shortened V by 2 bases and J by 6 bases, and 8 bases separated the two germline ends. The CDR3 here is CASSLSRSEQYF. The CDR3, as DNA: TGTGCCAGCAGTTTATCCAGATCCGAGCAGTACTTC.

The chain is built from TRBV29-1 and TRBJ2-1, with a weak D call TRBD1 (5 bases). Germline values: CDR1 SQVTM, CDR2 ANQGSEA. CDR3 length: 13 amino acids. Deletions cut 4 bases from V and 4 bases from J, with 11 bases between. As DNA, the CDR3 is TGCAGCGTTGGACAGAGACCTTACAATGAGCAGTTCTTC. It codes for CSVGQRPYNEQFF.

The chain combines TRBV5-5 with TRBJ2-5; 8 bases line up with TRBD1. This CDR3 contains 13 residues. Germline V gives CDR1 SGHKS, CDR2 YYEKEE (reference sequence). Losses at the gene ends were 3 bases for V and 5 bases for J; bases not matched to a gene: 3. The CDR3, as DNA: TGTGCCAGCAGCTCCTGGACAGGGGAGACCCAGTACTTC. Amino acids: CASSSWTGETQYF.

The chain is built from TRBV7-9 and TRBJ2-5; possible D gene TRBD2, 7 bases. V shed 1 base and J shed 1 base, with 16 bases lying between them. This CDR3 region has 17 residues. Germline assignment: CDR1 SEHNR and CDR2 FQNEAQ (reference sequence). CDR3 region: CASSLGRGPDSQETQYF. The CDR3 DNA is TGTGCCAGCAGCTTAGGGCGGGGGCCAGATTCCCAAGAGACCCAGTACTTC.

The chain has TRBV25-1 and TRBJ2-7, with TRBD1 matching over 7 bases. The CDR3 consists of 14 residues. V shed 2 bases and J 9 bases; nucleotides not matched to a gene: 10. CDR1 is MGHDK and CDR2 is SYGVNS in the germline V gene. DNA of the CDR3: TGTGCCAGCAGTGAACGACAGGGTGGGTGGGGGCAGTACTTC. This gives the protein CASSERQGGWGQYF.

This chain connects TRBV5-5 to TRBJ2-7, with TRBD2 identical over 13 bases. CDR3 length: 15 residues. Germline CDR1 and CDR2: SGHKS and YYEKEE (reference sequence). Trimming cost V 2 bases and J 5 bases; bases outside gene matches: 4. The CDR3 DNA is TGTGCCAGCAGCTTCCGACTAGCGGGGGGCCACGAGCAGTACTTC. This encodes CASSFRLAGGHEQYF.

As regards this clone: The same CDR3 also results from other DNA sequences found in this sample. This chain uses TRBV30 with TRBJ1-5, with 9 positions matching TRBD1. Germline CDR1 is GTSNPN and CDR2 is SVGIG (reference sequence). The CDR3 spans 13 residues. V trimming: 0 bases; J trimming: 7 bases; junction bases outside the gene matches: 1. The DNA of the CDR3 is TGTGCCTGGAGTGTACAGGGGGCACAGCCCCAGCATTTT. Translated: CAWSVQGAQPQHF.

The chain carries TRBV5-4 and TRBJ2-7, with TRBD1 matching over 7 bases. The CDR3 consists of 13 residues. From germline, CDR1 is SGHNT and CDR2 YYREEE (reference sequence). The junction had 4 bases not matched to a gene; V was cut back by 4 bases and J by 3 bases. The chain's CDR3 is CASSRTGYYEQYF. In nucleotides, the CDR3 is TGTGCCAGCAGCCGGACAGGTTACTACGAGCAGTACTTC. Variable domain in full (rest from reference TRBV5-4 and TRBJ2-7): ETGVTQSPTHLIKTRGQQVTLRCSSQSGHNTVSWYQQALGQGPQFIFQYYREEENGRGNFPPRFSGLQFPNYSSELNVNALELDDSALYLCASSRTGYYEQYFGPGTRLTVT.

The chain uses TRBV9 and TRBJ2-1; 7 nucleotides agree with TRBD2. J gave up 9 bases and V 3 bases, and 12 bases lay outside the gene matches. This CDR3 spans 15 amino acids. Germline V gives CDR1 SGDLS, CDR2 YYNGEE. The CDR3 DNA is TGTGCCAGCAGCGCCATCCGGGACTACCCCGGTGAGCAGTTCTTC. Translating it yields CASSAIRDYPGEQFF.

The chain uses TRBV28 and TRBJ1-2; 8 bases map to TRBD1. This CDR3 is 15 amino acids long. Germline V gene data show CDR1 as MDHEN and CDR2 as SYDVKM. The V gene end was trimmed by 3 bases and the J gene end by 8 bases; junction bases not matched to a gene: 11. In DNA form, the CDR3 reads TGTGCCAGCAGTTTTGCCCACAGGGGGTCGAACGGCTACACCTTC. Translating gives CASSFAHRGSNGYTF.

The genes are TRBV27 and TRBJ1-5, with 8 bases matching TRBD1. With 5 bases clipped from V and 1 base from J, the junction kept 16 bases outside the gene matches. CDR1 is MNHEY, CDR2 SMNVEV, per germline (reference sequence). The CDR3 contains 19 residues. The CDR3 sequence is CASSQRGQGPGRSNQPQHF. CDR3 bases: TGTGCCAGCAGTCAAAGAGGACAGGGCCCCGGTCGAAGCAATCAGCCCCAGCATTTT.

V usage is TRBV18 and J usage is TRBJ2-5; the D gene is possibly TRBD1 (7 bases). Germline CDR1 KGHSH, CDR2 LQKENI. This CDR3 has 15 amino acids. The V gene lost 2 bases and the J gene lost 2 bases, with 12 bases spanning the gap. In DNA form, the CDR3 reads TGTGCCAGCTCACCAGGAGGGGGCACACAAGAGACCCAGTACTTC. Translated, it gives CASSPGGGTQETQYF.

The V and J genes are TRBV2 and TRBJ1-6, with TRBD1 matching 8 bases. This CDR3 spans 13 amino acids. Germline CDR1 and CDR2: SNHLY and FYNNEI. V gave up 6 bases and J gave up 12 bases; unmatched junction bases: 7. CDR3 DNA: TGTGCCAGCAGGGACAGGGCCCGGGGACCCCTCCACTTT. This codes for CASRDRARGPLHF.